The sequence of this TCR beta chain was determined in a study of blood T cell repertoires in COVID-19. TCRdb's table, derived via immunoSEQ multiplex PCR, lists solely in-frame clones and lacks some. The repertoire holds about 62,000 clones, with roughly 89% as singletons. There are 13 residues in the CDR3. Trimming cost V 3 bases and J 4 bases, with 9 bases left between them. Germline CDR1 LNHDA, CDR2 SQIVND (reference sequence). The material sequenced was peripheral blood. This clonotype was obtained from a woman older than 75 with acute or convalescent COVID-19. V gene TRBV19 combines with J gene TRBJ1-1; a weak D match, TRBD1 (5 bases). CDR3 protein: CASSMQGPTEAFF. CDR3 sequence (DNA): TGTGCCAGTAGTATGCAGGGCCCCACTGAAGCTTTCTTT. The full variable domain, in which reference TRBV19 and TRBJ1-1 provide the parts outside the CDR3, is DGGITQSPKYLFRKEGQNVTLSCEQNLNHDAMYWYRQDPGQGLRLIYYSQIVNDFQKGDIAEGYSVSREKKESFPLTVTSAQKNPTAFYLCASSMQGPTEAFFGQGTRLTVV.